The sequence of this TCR beta chain was determined in a study of T cells in Graves' hyperthyroidism and ophthalmopathy. RNA transcripts yielded amplified TCR beta CDR3 regions. The TCR CDR3 was amplified in a first-round RT-PCR using the HTBI primer set. TCRdb fed the multiplex PCR reads into MiXCR, producing one record per CDR3 protein. This sample has 150,000 to 200,000 distinct CDR3 sequences, with over 15% found just once. In this sample, this clonotype turned up many times. Aged 18 to 65, the patients had hyperthyroidism that was newly diagnosed and had lasted under 2 months. Out of roughly 9.1 ml of fresh peripheral blood came the PBMCs. The sequencing input was blood. The sequence came from a woman in her forties or fifties with Graves' hyperthyroidism.

The chain's CDR3 is CASSGLEGYDYGYTF. DNA of the CDR3: TGTGCCAGCAGTGGCTTGGAAGGGTACGACTATGGCTACACCTTC. The chain carries TRBV28 and TRBJ1-2; D ambiguous. V shed 5 bases and J shed 3 bases, with 16 bases lying between them. CDR1 is MDHEN, CDR2 SYDVKM, per germline. The CDR3 covers 15 residues.